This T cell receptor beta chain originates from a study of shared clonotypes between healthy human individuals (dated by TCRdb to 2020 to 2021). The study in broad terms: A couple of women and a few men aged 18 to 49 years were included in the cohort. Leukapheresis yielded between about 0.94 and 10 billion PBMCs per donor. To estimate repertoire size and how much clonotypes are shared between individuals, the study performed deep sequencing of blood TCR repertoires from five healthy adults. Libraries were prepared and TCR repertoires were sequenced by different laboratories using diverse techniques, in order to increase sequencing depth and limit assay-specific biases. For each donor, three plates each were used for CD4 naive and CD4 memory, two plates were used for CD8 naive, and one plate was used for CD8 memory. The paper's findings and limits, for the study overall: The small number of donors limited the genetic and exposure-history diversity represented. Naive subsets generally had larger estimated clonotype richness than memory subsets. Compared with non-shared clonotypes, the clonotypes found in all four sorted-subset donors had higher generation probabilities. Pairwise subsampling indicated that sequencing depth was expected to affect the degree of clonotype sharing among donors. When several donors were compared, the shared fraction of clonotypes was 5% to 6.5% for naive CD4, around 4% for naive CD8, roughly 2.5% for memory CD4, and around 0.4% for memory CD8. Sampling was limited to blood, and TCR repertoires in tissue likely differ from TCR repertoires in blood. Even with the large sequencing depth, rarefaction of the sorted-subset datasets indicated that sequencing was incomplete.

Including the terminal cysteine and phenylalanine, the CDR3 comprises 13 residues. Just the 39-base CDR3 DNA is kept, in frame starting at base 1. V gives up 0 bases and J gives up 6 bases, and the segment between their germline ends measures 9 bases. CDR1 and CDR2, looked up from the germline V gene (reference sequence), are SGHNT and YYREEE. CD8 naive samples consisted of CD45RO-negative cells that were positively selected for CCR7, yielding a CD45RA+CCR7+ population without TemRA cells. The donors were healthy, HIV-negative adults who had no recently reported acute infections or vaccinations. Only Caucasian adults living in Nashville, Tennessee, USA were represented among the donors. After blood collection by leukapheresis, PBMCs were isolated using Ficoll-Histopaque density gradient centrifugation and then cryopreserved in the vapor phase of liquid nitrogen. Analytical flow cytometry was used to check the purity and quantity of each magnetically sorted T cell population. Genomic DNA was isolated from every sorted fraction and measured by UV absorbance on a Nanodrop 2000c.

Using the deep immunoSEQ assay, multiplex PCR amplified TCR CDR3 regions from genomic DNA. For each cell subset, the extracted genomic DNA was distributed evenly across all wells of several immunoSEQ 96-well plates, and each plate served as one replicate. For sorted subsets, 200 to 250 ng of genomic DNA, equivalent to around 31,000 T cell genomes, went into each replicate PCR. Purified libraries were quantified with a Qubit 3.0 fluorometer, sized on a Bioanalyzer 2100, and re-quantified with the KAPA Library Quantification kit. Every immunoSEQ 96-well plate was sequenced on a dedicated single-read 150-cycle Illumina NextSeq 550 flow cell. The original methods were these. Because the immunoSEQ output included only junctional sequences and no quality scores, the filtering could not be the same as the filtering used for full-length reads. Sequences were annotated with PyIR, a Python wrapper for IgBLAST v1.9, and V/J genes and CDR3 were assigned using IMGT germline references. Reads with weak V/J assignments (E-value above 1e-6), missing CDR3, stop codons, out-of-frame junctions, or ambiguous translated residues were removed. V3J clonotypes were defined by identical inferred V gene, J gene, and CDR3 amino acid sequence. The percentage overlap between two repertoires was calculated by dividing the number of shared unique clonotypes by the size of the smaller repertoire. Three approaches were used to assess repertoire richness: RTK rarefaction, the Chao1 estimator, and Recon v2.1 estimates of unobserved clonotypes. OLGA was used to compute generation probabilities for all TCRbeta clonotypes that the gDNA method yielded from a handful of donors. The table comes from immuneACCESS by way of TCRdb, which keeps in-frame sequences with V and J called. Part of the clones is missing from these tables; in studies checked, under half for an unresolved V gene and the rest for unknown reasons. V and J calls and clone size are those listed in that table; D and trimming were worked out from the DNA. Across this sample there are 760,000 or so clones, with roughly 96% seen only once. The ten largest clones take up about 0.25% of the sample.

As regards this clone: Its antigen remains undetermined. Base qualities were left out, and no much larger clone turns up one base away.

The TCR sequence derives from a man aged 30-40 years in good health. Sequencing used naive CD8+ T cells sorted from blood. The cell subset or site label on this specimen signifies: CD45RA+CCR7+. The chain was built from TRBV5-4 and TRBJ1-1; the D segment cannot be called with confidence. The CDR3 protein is CASSLEGISEAFF. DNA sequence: TGTGCCAGCAGCTTGGAAGGGATTTCTGAAGCTTTCTTT.